This T cell receptor (beta chain) was identified during a study of blood T cell repertoires in COVID-19. Study-wide context: Spain, Italy and the United States supplied samples that represented acute and convalescent COVID-19. In each case, the material was cDNA or gDNA derived from T cells, B-cell-depleted T cells, or PBMCs.

Germline V gene lookup returns CDR1 MNHEY and CDR2 SVGAGI. The CDR3 extends over 15 amino acids. Trimming took off 6 bases at V and 4 bases at J, with 16 bases between the two ends. Here immunoSEQ multiplex PCR was the method, and the copy in TCRdb shows in-frame clones only, minus some. The sample yields 84,000 or so clones, around 80% seen once. This receptor was taken from a woman older than 75 with acute or convalescent COVID-19. Material for sequencing was peripheral blood. The chain recombines TRBV6-5 with TRBJ2-1; D not certain. For the CDR3, the DNA is TGTGCCAGCAGGAGAAGTACTACGACGTACAATGAGCAGTTCTTC. It translates to CASRRSTTTYNEQFF.